These 13 T cell receptor beta chains came from one sample sequenced in a study of shared clonotypes between healthy human individuals. Sequencing used immunoSEQ multiplex PCR; TCRdb keeps in-frame clones, though not all of them. The table has some 2.1 million clones, about 95% seen once; the top ten hold 1.1%. As defined, naive CD8 cells were CD45RO-negative and positively selected for CCR7, with terminally differentiated effector memory CD45RA+ cells excluded. The sample taken for sequencing was naive CD8+ T cells sorted from blood. These TCRs come from a man younger than 35 in good health.

V is TRBV7-9 and J is TRBJ2-7; D is tentatively TRBD1 or TRBD2 (5 bases each). Trimming shortened V by 5 bases and J by 0 bases, and 11 bases separated the two germline ends. Germline CDR1 and CDR2: SEHNR and FQNEAQ (reference sequence). CDR3 length equals 14 residues. The CDR3 sequence: CASSPSGTSYEQYF. CDR3 nucleotides: TGTGCCAGCAGCCCCTCGGGGACCTCCTACGAGCAGTACTTC.

The count of this clone is one. The J gene is TRBJ2-1, the V gene TRBV18, with 7 positions matching TRBD1. The junction had 7 bases not matched to a gene; V was cut back by 3 bases and J by 2 bases. There are 16 residues in the CDR3. Germline assignment: CDR1 KGHSH and CDR2 LQKENI. The CDR3: CASSPTTGRAYNEQFF. The DNA of the CDR3 is TGTGCCAGCTCACCTACGACAGGGAGAGCCTACAATGAGCAGTTCTTC.

V is TRBV2 and J is TRBJ2-7, with 7 bases matching TRBD2. Trimming took 10 bases from V and 1 from J; bases not matched to a gene: 7. In germline, CDR1 is SNHLY, CDR2 FYNNEI. The length of the CDR3 is 13 residues. The DNA of the CDR3 is TGTGCCATACAAGGGGACTATTCCTACGAGCAGTACTTC. It translates to CAIQGDYSYEQYF.

In regard to this clone: Other DNA variants within this sample encode the same CDR3. The chain is built from TRBV4-3 and TRBJ1-1; D call uncertain. Germline V gives CDR1 LGHNA, CDR2 YSLEER. The V gene lost 0 bases and the J gene lost 3 bases, with 5 bases spanning the gap. This CDR3 is 13 amino acids long. CDR3 nucleotide sequence: TGCGCCAGCAGCCAAGATTCGGACACTGAAGCTTTCTTT. Amino acid sequence: CASSQDSDTEAFF.

The chain employs TRBV9 and TRBJ2-7, with D perhaps matching TRBD1 (6 bases). Per the germline V gene, CDR1 is SGDLS and CDR2 is YYNGEE. The CDR3 sequence is 14 residues long. Trimming took off 3 bases at V and 4 bases at J, with 14 bases between the two ends. CDR3 region: CASSEGDQPYEQYF. The CDR3 coding sequence is TGTGCCAGCAGCGAGGGGGACCAGCCTTACGAGCAGTACTTC.

This sequence joins TRBV29-1 and TRBJ2-7, with TRBD1 as a possible D gene (5 bases). CDR3 size: 11 residues. The V and J ends lost 6 bases and 3 bases respectively, with 9 bases between them. Germline V lookup: CDR1 SQVTM, CDR2 ANQGSEA. CDR3 in DNA: TGCAGCGTACAACAGGACTACGAGCAGTACTTC. This gives the protein CSVQQDYEQYF.

The V and J genes are TRBV5-6 and TRBJ2-7; 8 nucleotides match TRBD1. Germline V gene lookup returns CDR1 SGHDT and CDR2 YYEEEE. Losses at the gene ends were 2 bases for V and 5 bases for J; bases not matched to a gene: 3. This CDR3 is 13 amino acids long. CDR3 loop: CASSLLQGDEQYF. In DNA form, the CDR3 reads TGTGCCAGCAGCTTATTACAGGGGGACGAGCAGTACTTC. The whole variable domain, remainder taken from reference TRBV5-6 and TRBJ2-7, is DAGVTQSPTHLIKTRGQQVTLRCSPKSGHDTVSWYQQALGQGPQFIFQYYEEEERQRGNFPDRFSGHQFPNYSSELNVNALLLGDSALYLCASSLLQGDEQYFGPGTRLTVT.

This chain uses TRBV4-3 with TRBJ2-1; 11 bases align to TRBD1. V lost 0 bases, J lost 9 bases, and 13 bases stayed unmatched. The germline V gene encodes CDR1 LGHNA and CDR2 YSLEER. The CDR3 is made up of 18 amino acids. The DNA for the CDR3 is TGCGCCAGCAGCCAAGATATTACTAGGACAGGGGGCTGGTTTGAGCAGTTCTTC. Translating it yields CASSQDITRTGGWFEQFF.

The chain links TRBV29-1 to TRBJ1-2; D remains unclear. Germline V gene data show CDR1 as SQVTM and CDR2 as ANQGSEA. CDR3 length equals 13 residues. The V end was cut by 0 bases, the J end by 7 bases, with 12 bases between. This CDR3 reads CSVEDDWVVGYTF. CDR3 bases: TGCAGCGTTGAAGATGACTGGGTGGTTGGCTACACCTTC.

V usage is TRBV7-3 and J usage is TRBJ1-1; D gene uncertain. The CDR3 extends over 15 amino acids. The germline CDR1 and CDR2 sequences are SGHTA and FQGTGA. Trimming pared 2 bases from V and 1 base from J, leaving 11 bases between. The CDR3 spells CASSLSGETNTEAFF. The CDR3 DNA reads TGTGCCAGCAGCTTATCTGGGGAAACGAACACTGAAGCTTTCTTT.

J is TRBJ2-7 and V is TRBV2; D is possibly TRBD1 (6 bases). Between the trimmed V and J ends, which lost 3 bases and 1 base, there was a span of 10 bases. Germline values: CDR1 SNHLY, CDR2 FYNNEI. This CDR3 comprises 14 residues. In nucleotides, the CDR3 is TGTGCCAGCAGTGATGGTCAGGGGTCCTACGAGCAGTACTTC. Amino acid sequence: CASSDGQGSYEQYF.

V gene TRBV7-9 combines with J gene TRBJ2-1, with a weak D call TRBD2 (6 bases). Trimming removed 1 base at V and 8 bases at J, with 12 bases between. Germline values: CDR1 SEHNR, CDR2 FQNEAQ (reference sequence). CDR3 size: 14 residues. The CDR3: CASSLGYGEDEQFF. The CDR3 DNA sequence: TGTGCCAGCAGCTTAGGATACGGGGAGGATGAGCAGTTCTTC.

This clone was found once. The genes are TRBV29-1 and TRBJ2-3, with D unresolved. The ends were cut back, 4 bases at V and 2 bases at J, with 10 bases in the middle. CDR1 and CDR2 from the germline V gene are SQVTM and ANQGSEA. This CDR3 is 13 amino acids long. The CDR3 DNA sequence: TGCAGCGTTGTTGAGAGTAACACAGATACGCAGTATTTT. Protein product: CSVVESNTDTQYF.